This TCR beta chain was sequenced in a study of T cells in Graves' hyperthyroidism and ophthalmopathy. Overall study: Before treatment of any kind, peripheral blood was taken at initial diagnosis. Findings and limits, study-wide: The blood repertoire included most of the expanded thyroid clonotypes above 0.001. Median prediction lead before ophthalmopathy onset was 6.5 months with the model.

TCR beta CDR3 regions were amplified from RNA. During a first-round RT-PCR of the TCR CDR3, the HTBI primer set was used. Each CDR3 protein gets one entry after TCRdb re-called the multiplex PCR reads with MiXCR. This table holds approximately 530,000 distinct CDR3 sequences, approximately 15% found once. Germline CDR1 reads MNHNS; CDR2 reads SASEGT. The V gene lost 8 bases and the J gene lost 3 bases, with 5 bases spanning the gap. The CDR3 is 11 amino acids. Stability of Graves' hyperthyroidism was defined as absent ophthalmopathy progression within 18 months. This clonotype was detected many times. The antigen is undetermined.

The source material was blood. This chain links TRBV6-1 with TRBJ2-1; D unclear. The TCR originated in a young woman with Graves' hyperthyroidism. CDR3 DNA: TGTGCCAGCCACTTCTACAATGAGCAGTTCTTC. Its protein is CASHFYNEQFF.